This T cell receptor (beta chain) was identified in a study of blood T cell repertoires in COVID-19 (dated by TCRdb to the early 2020s). Notes on the research overall: Samples from collaborators originated in the United States, Italy and Spain and spanned both the acute and convalescent phases of COVID-19. The material from the prospective study consisted of cDNA or gDNA derived from T cells, B-cell-depleted T cells, or PBMCs. The dataset comprised deeply sampled blood TCRbeta repertoires from subjects exposed to, actively infected with, or recovered from COVID-19. The repertoires were made available in a free public database intended to serve as a resource for research on the immune response to SARS-CoV-2. The samples were drawn from two sources: the first 160 participants of the ongoing ImmuneRACE study, and approximately 1,300 subjects contributed by 6 global collaborators. The sample metadata nearly always contained a de-identified subject ID, COVID-19 status, age in years and sex. Where available, HLA class I and class II types were taken from metadata supplied by the sample provider and were not determined by assay-based typing.

This clone appeared once. There is no known antigen for this receptor. The input lacks base qualities; no much larger clone sits a single base away. At one collaborating source in Seattle, patients were enrolled during active infection and were followed longitudinally through the course of disease. Collaborating institutions collected whole blood in K2EDTA tubes following their own protocols. For TCRbeta analysis, collaborators shipped samples in one of three forms: frozen whole blood, isolated PBMCs, or DNA extracted from either of those sample types. TCRbeta CDR3 regions were amplified from genomic DNA by means of the immunoSEQ Assay, a bias-controlled multiplex PCR. On the study's bioinformatics: The number of nucleated cells in each sample was estimated from the amplification of reference gene primers within the assay. To quantify the absolute abundance of each unique TCRbeta CDR3 rearrangement, sequence reads were collapsed and filtered. Productive Simpson clonality was computed per sample as the square root of Simpson's diversity index over productive rearrangements. The table was pulled from immuneACCESS by TCRdb, which kept in-frame rearrangements only. Such tables lose some clones; where checked, under half of the loss comes from unresolved V genes, and the rest has no known cause. V, J and clone size are taken as reported in that table, and D and trimming were inferred from the DNA itself. Across this sample there are around 38,000 clones, with roughly 87% seen only once. The leading ten clones occupy approximately 4.5% of the sample.

At the junction V is shortened by 11 bases and J by 5 bases, with 18 bases in between. The germline V gene encodes CDR1 WSHSY and CDR2 SAAADI. Its CDR3 holds 13 amino acids, cysteine through phenylalanine. Of all the DNA, just the CDR3 is kept, 39 bases in frame from base 1. What the work shows at the level of the full study, not this receptor alone: The amount of clinical and demographic metadata varied by source and participant and was provided uncurated.

The V and J genes are TRBV10-2 and TRBJ1-1, and perhaps TRBD1 as D gene, on 5 matching bases. The sequence was collected from a man in his 60s with COVID-19, enrolled during active disease. The sequencing sample was made of peripheral blood. The CDR3 region: CASNQGMGTEAFF. The DNA reads TGCGCCTCCAACCAGGGTATGGGGACTGAAGCTTTCTTT.